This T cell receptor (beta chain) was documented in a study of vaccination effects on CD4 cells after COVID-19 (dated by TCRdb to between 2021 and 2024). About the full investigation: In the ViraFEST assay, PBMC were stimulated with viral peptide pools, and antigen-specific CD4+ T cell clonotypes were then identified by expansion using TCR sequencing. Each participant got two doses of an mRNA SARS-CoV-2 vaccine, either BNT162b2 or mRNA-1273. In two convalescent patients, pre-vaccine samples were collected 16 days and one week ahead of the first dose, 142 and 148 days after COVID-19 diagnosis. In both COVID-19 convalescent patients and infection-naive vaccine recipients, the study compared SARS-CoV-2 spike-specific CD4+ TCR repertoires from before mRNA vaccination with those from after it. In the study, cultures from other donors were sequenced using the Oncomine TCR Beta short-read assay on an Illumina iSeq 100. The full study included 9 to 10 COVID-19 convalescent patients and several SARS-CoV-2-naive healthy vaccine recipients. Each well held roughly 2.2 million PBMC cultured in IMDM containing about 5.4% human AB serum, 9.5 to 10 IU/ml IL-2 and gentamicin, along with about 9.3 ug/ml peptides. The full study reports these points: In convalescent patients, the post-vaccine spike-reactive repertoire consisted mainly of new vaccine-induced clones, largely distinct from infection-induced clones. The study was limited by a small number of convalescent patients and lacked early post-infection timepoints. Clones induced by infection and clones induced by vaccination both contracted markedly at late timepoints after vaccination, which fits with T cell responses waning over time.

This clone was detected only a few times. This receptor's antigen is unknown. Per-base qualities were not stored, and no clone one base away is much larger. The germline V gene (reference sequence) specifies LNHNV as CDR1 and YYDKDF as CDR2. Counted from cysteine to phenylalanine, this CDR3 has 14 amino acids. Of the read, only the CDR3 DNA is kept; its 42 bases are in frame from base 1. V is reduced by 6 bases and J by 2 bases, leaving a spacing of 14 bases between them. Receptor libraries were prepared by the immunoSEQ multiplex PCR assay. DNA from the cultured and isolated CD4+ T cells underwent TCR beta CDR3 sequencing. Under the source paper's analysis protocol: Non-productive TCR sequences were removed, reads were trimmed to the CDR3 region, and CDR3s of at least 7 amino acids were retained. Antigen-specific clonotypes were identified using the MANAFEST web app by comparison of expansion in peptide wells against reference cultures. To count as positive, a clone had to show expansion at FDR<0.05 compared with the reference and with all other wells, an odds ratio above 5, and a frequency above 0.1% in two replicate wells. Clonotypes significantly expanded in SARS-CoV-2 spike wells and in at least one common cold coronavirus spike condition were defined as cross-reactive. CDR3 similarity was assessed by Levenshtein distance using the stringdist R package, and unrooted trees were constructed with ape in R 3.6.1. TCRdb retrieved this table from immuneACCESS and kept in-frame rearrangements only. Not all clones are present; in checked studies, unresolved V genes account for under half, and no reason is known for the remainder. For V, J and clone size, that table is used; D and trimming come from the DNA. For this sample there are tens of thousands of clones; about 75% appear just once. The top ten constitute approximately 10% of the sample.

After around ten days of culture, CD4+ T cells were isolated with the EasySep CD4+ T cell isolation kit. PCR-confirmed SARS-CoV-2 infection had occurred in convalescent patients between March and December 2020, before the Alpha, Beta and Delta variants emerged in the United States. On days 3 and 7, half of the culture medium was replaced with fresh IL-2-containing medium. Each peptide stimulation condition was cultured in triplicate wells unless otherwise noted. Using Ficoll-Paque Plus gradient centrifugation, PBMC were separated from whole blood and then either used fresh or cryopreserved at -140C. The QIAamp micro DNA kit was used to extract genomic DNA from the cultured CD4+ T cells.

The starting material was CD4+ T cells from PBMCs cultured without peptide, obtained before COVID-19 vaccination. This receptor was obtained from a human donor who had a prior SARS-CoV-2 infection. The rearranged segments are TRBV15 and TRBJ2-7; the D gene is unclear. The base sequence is TGTGCCACCAGGAGACAACAGACGGCCTACGAGCAGTACTTC. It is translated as CATRRQQTAYEQYF.